The rows below give T cell receptor beta chains drawn from one sample of a study of identical twins. TCRdb reprocessed the 5' RACE reads via MiXCR and lists one record per CDR3 protein. The table has some 96,000 distinct CDR3 sequences, 5.9% seen once. Sample: memory T cells sorted from blood. These receptors all come from a woman aged 45-65 years in good health. CDR3s include the opening cysteine and the closing phenylalanine or tryptophan.

J: TRBJ2-5
V: TRBV5-1
CDR3: CASTTGGKTQYF

J: TRBJ2-7
V: TRBV27
CDR3: CASSRDGPYEQYF

J: TRBJ2-7
V: TRBV20-1
CDR3: CSARAGASGSTYEQYF

J: TRBJ2-1
V: TRBV7-8
CDR3: CASSPTQREYAPEQFF

J: TRBJ2-2
V: TRBV24-1
CDR3: CATGQSGRAGTGELFF

J: TRBJ2-1
V: TRBV6-2/TRBV6-3
CDR3: CASTRWTSGRADHNEQFF

J: TRBJ2-5
V: TRBV29-1
CDR3: CSASLAGPQETQYF

J: TRBJ2-1
V: TRBV6-1
CDR3: CASSPEGGFDEQFF

J: TRBJ1-1
V: TRBV7-9
CDR3: CASSAQQGLSEAFF

J: TRBJ2-1
V: TRBV20-1
CDR3: CSADTGSFEQFF

J: TRBJ2-2
V: TRBV5-1
CDR3: CASNKGDVGELFF

J: TRBJ1-5
V: TRBV3-1
CDR3: CASSRTDSNQPQHF

J: TRBJ2-2
V: TRBV6-5
CDR3: CASSYGTGGELFF

J: TRBJ2-3
V: TRBV20-1
CDR3: CSARNRERIAADTQYF

J: TRBJ1-1
V: TRBV19
CDR3: CASSGLARGAFF

J: TRBJ1-5
V: TRBV12-5
CDR3: CASGFSGDLRPQHF

J: TRBJ2-5
V: TRBV6-2/TRBV6-3
CDR3: CASKWRETQYF

J: TRBJ2-1
V: TRBV20-1
CDR3: CSARELAELSSYNEQFF

J: TRBJ2-7
V: TRBV6-5
CDR3: CASSYLPRGLEAYEQYF

J: TRBJ1-3
V: TRBV12-3/TRBV12-4
CDR3: CASSLITGNTIYF

J: TRBJ2-1
V: TRBV11-2
CDR3: CASSRTRNEQFF

J: TRBJ2-5
V: TRBV24-1
CDR3: CATSDPTLTGTVTQYF